Listed here is a single TCR beta chain. Other DNA sequences from this sample encode an identical CDR3 as well. This specimen comes from a study of T cells in tuberculosis. Study context: IGRA-negative adolescents, IGRA-positive adolescents with latent tuberculosis and adults with active tuberculosis formed this South African cohort.

The length of the CDR3 is 16 residues. V was clipped by 0 bases and J by 6 bases, with 15 bases between them. The germline CDR1 and CDR2 sequences are MNHEY and SVGAGI. TCRdb's copy holds only in-frame clones and misses some; the assay was immunoSEQ multiplex PCR. The data contain 20,000 to 25,000 clones, about 95% of them singletons. This receptor was identified in a donor between 10 and 29 years old with latent tuberculosis or without tuberculosis infection. V and J are TRBV6-5 and TRBJ2-4; D is perhaps TRBD2 (7 bases). The sequenced sample consisted of PBMCs. The CDR3 coding sequence is TGTGCCAGCAGTTACTCGAGGGGGGGAGGGGGAAACATTCAGTACTTC. This codes for CASSYSRGGGGNIQYF.